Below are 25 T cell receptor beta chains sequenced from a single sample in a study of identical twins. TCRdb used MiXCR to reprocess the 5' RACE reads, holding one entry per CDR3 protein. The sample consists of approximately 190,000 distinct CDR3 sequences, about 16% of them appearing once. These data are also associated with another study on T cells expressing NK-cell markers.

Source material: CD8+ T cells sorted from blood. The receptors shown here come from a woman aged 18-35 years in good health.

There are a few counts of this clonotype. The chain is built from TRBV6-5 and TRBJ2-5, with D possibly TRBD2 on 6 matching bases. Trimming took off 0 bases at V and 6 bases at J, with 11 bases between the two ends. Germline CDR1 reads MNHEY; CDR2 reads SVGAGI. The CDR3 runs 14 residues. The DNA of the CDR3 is TGTGCCAGCAGTTACTCGCGGGGCCTTAAGACCCAGTACTTC. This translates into CASSYSRGLKTQYF.

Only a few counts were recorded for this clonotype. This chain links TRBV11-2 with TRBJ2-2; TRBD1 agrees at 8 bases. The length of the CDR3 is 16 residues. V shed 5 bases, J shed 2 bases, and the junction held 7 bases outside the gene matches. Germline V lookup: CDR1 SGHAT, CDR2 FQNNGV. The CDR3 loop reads CASSQETGVNTGELFF. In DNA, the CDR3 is TGTGCCAGCAGCCAAGAGACAGGGGTAAACACCGGGGAGCTGTTTTTT.

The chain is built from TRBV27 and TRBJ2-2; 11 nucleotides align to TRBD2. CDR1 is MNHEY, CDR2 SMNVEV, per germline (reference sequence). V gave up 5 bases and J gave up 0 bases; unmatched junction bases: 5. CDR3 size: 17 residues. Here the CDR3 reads CASSSLAGGPNTGELFF. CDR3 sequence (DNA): TGTGCCAGCAGTAGCCTAGCGGGAGGCCCGAACACCGGGGAGCTGTTTTTT.

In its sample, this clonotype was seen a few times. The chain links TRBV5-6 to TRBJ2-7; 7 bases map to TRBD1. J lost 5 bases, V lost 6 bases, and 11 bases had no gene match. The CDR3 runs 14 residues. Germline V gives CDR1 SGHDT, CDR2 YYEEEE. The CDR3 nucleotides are TGTGCCAGCACCGCGACAGGGTACGTAGACGAGCAGTACTTC. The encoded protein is CASTATGYVDEQYF.

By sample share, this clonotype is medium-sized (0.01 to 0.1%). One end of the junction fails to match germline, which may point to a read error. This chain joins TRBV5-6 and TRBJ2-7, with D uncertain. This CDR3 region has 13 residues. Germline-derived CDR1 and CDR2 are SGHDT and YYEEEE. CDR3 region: CASSLGVSYEQYF. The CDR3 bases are TGTGCCAGCAGTTTGGGCGTCTCCTACGAGCAGTACTTC.

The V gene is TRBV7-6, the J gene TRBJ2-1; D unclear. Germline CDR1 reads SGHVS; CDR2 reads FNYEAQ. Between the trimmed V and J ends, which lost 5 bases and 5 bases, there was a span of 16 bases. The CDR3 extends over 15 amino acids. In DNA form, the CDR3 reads TGTGCCAGCAGCCCCGGGTCGACGAGTCACAATGAGCAGTTCTTC. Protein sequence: CASSPGSTSHNEQFF.

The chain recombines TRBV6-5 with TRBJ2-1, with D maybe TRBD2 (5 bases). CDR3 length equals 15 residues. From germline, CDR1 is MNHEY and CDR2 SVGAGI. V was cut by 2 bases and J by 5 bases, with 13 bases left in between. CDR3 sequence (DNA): TGTGCCAGCAGTTACACTAGAACTCGGGACAATGAGCAGTTCTTC. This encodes CASSYTRTRDNEQFF.

CDR3 nucleotide sequence: TGTGCCAGCAGGACCGGGACCTACTATGGCTACACCTTC. Its translation is CASRTGTYYGYTF. The chain links TRBV6-1 to TRBJ1-2; D might be TRBD1 (5 bases). Germline loops: CDR1 MNHNS, CDR2 SASEGT. V was shortened by 6 bases and J by 3 bases, with 11 bases between the two germline ends. The CDR3 extends over 13 amino acids.

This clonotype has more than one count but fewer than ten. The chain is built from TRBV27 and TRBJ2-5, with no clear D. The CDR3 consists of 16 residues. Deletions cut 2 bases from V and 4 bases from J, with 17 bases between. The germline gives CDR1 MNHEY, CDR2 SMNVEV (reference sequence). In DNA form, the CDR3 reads TGTGCCAGCAGTTTAGGCTCGTTAGGATTAAGAGAGACCCAGTACTTC. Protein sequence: CASSLGSLGLRETQYF.

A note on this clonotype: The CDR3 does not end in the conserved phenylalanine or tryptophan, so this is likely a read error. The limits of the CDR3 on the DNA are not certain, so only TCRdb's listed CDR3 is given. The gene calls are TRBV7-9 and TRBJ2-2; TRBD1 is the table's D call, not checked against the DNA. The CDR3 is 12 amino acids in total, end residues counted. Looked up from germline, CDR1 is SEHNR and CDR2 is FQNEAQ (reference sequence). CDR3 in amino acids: CASSVHGGFPTL.

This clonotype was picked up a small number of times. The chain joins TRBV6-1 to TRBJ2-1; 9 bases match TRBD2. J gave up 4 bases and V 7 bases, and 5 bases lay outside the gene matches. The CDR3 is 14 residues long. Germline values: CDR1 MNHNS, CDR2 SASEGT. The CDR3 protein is CASTRLAAYNEQFF. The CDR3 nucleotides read TGTGCCAGCACCCGACTAGCGGCGTACAATGAGCAGTTCTTC.

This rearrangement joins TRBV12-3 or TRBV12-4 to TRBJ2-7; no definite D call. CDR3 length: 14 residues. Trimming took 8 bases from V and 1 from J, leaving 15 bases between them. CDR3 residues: CASGHEPSSYEQYF. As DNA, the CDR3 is TGTGCCAGCGGCCATGAACCCTCTTCCTACGAGCAGTACTTC.

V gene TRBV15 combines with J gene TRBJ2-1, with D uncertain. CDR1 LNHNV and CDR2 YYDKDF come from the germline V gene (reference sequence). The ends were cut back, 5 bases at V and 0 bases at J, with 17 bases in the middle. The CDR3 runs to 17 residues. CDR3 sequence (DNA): TGTGCCACCAGCCTAGGTAGGGTCTCATCCTCCTACAATGAGCAGTTCTTC. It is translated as CATSLGRVSSSYNEQFF. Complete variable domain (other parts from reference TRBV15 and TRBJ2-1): DAMVIQNPRYQVTQFGKPVTLSCSQTLNHNVMYWYQQKSSQAPKLLFHYYDKDFNNEADTPDNFQSRRPNTSFCFLDIRSPGLGDTAMYLCATSLGRVSSSYNEQFFGPGTRLTVL.

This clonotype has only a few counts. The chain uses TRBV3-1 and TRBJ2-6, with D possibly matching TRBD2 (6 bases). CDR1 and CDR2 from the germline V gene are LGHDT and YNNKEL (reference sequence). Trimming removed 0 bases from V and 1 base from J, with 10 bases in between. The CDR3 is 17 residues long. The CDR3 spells CASSQDRGGSGANVLTF. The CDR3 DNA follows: TGTGCCAGCAGCCAAGATAGAGGAGGGTCTGGGGCCAACGTCCTGACTTTC.

CDR3 DNA sequence: TGTGCCAGCCGCCCGGTGCCACTGAACACTGAAGCTTTCTTT. Protein: CASRPVPLNTEAFF. The chain joins TRBV28 to TRBJ1-1; D ambiguous. The CDR3 runs 14 residues. Trimming shortened V by 8 bases and J by 0 bases, and 13 bases separated the two germline ends. Germline V CDR1 and CDR2: MDHEN, SYDVKM.

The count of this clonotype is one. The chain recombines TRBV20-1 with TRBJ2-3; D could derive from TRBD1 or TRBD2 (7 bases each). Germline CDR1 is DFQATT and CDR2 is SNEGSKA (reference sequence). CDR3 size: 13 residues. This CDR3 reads CRQGGRSTDTQYF. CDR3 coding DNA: TGCAGGCAGGGGGGGCGGAGCACAGATACGCAGTATTTT.

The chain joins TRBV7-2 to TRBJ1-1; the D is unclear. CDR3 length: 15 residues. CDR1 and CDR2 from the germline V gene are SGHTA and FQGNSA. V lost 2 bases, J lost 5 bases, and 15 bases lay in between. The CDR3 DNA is TGTGCCAGCAGCTTATACCCGAGACCTTTTACTGAAGCTTTCTTT. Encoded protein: CASSLYPRPFTEAFF.

The CDR3 coding sequence is TGTGCCAGCAGCCCCCCGAATAGCGGGAGGGATACGCAGTATTTT. This gives the protein CASSPPNSGRDTQYF. V usage is TRBV6-1 and J usage is TRBJ2-3; 10 nucleotides match TRBD2. Trimming at V came to 6 bases and at J to 6 bases, leaving 9 bases not matched to a gene. The CDR3 sequence is 15 residues long. From germline, CDR1 is MNHNS and CDR2 SASEGT.

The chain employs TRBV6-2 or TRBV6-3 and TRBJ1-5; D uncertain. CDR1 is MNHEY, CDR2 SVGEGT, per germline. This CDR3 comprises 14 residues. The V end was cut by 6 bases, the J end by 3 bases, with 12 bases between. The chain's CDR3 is CASSRTGYNQPQHF. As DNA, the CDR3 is TGTGCCAGCAGCCGGACGGGATACAATCAGCCCCAGCATTTT.

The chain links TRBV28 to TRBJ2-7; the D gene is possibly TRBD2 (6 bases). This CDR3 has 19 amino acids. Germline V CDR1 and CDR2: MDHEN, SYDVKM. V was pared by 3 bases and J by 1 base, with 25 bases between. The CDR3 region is CASSFRVLHRGIKSYEQYF. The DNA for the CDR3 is TGTGCCAGCAGTTTTAGGGTACTACACCGGGGGATTAAATCCTACGAGCAGTACTTC.

The CDR3 here is CASSSAGLGNQPQHF. For the CDR3, the DNA is TGTGCCAGCAGCTCCGCGGGCCTTGGCAATCAGCCCCAGCATTTT. The genes are TRBV7-9 and TRBJ1-5, with D unresolved. The V and J ends lost 4 bases and 2 bases respectively, with 12 bases between them. Germline V gene sequence: CDR1 SEHNR, CDR2 FQNEAQ (reference sequence). The CDR3 is 15 amino acids. Complete variable domain (other parts from reference TRBV7-9 and TRBJ1-5): DTGVSQNPRHKITKRGQNVTFRCDPISEHNRLYWYRQTLGQGPEFLTYFQNEAQLEKSRLLSDRFSAERPKGSFSTLEIQRTEQGDSAMYLCASSSAGLGNQPQHFGDGTRLSIL.

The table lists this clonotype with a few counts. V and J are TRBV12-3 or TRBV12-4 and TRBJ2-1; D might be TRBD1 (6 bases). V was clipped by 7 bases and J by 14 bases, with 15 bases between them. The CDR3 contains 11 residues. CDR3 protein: CASNLGGSKFF. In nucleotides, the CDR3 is TGTGCCAGCAACTTAGGGGGATCTAAGTTCTTC.

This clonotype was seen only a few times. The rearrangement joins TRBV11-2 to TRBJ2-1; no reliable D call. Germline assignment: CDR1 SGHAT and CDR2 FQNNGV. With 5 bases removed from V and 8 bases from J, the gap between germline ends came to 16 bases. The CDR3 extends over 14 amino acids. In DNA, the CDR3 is TGTGCCAGCAGCCCCAGTCTGCGCGAGGATGAGCAGTTCTTC. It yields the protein CASSPSLREDEQFF.

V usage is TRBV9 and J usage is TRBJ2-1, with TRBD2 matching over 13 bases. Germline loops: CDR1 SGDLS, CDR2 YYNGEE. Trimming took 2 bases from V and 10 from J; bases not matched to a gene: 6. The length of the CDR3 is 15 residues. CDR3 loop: CASSVGLAGEGEQFF. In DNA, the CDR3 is TGTGCCAGCAGCGTTGGACTAGCGGGAGAAGGCGAGCAGTTCTTC.

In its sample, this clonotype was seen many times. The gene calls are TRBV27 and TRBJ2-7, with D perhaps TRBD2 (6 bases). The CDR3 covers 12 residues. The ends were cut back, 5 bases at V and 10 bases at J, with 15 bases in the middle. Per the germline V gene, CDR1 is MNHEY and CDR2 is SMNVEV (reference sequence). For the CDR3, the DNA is TGTGCCAGCAGTACCGGAGGGCTACCACAGTACTTC. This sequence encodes CASSTGGLPQYF.